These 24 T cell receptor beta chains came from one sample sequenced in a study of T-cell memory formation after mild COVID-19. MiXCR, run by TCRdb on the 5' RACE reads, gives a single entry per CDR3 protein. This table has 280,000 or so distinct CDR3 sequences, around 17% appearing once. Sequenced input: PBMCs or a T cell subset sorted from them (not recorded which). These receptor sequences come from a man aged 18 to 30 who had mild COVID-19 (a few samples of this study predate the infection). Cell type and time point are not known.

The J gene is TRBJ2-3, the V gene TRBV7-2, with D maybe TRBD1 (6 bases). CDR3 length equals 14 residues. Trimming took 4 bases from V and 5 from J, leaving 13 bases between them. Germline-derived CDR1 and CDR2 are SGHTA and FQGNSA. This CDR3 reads CASSYNGQLDTQYF. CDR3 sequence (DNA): TGTGCCAGCAGCTACAACGGACAGTTAGATACGCAGTATTTT.

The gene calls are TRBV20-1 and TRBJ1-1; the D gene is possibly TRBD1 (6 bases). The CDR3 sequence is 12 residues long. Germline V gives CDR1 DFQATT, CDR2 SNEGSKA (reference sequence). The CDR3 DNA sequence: TGCATTATGCCTAGGGGGGACACTGAAGCTTTCTTT. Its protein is CIMPRGDTEAFF.

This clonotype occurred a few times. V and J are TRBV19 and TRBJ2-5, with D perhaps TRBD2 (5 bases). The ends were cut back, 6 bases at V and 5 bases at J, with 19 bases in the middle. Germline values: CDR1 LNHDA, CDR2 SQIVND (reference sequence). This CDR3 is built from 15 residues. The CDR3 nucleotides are TGTGCCAGTAGGTCCAACGGGATTAGCGTGGAGACCCAGTACTTC. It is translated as CASRSNGISVETQYF.

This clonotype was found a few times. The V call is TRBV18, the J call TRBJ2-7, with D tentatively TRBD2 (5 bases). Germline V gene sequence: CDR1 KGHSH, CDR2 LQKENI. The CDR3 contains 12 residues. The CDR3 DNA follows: TGTGCCAGCTCCCTGGAGGAGGAAGAGGAGGACGTC. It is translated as CASSLEEEEEDV.

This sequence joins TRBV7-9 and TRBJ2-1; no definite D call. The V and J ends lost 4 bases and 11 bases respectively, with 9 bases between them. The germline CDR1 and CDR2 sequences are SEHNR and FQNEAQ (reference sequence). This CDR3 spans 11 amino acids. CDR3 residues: CASSSPPKQFF. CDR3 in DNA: TGTGCCAGCAGCTCCCCCCCGAAGCAGTTCTTC. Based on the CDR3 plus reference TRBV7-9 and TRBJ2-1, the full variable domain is DTGVSQNPRHKITKRGQNVTFRCDPISEHNRLYWYRQTLGQGPEFLTYFQNEAQLEKSRLLSDRFSAERPKGSFSTLEIQRTEQGDSAMYLCASSSPPKQFFGPGTRLTVL.

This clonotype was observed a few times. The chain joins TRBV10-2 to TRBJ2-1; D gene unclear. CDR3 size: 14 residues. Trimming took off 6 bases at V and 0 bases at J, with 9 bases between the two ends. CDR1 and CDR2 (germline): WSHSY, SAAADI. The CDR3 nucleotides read TGCGCCAGCAGAGGGATATCCTCCTACAATGAGCAGTTCTTC. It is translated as CASRGISSYNEQFF.

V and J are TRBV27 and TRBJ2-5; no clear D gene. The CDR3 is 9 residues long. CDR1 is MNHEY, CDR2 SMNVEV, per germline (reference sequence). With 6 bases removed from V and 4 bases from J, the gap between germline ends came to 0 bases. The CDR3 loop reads CASRETQYF. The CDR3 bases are TGTGCCAGCAGAGAGACCCAGTACTTC.

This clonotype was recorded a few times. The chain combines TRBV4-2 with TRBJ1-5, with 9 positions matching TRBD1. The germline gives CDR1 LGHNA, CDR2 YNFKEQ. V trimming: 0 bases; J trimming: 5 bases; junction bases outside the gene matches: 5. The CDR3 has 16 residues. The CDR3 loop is CASSQEVQGADQPQHF. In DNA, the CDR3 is TGTGCCAGCAGCCAAGAAGTACAGGGGGCGGATCAGCCCCAGCATTTT.

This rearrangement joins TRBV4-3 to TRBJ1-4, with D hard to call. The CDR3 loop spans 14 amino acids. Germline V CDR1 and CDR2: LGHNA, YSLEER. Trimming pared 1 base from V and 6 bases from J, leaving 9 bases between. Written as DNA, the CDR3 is TGCGCCAGCAGCCAAGGGTCCAGCGATGAAAAACTGTTTTTT. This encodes CASSQGSSDEKLFF.

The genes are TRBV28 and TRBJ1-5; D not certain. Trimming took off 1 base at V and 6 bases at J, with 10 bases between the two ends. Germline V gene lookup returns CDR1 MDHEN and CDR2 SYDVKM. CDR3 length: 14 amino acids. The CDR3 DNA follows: TGTGCCAGCAGTTTATCTCCCTCCAGTCAGCCCCAGCATTTT. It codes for CASSLSPSSQPQHF.

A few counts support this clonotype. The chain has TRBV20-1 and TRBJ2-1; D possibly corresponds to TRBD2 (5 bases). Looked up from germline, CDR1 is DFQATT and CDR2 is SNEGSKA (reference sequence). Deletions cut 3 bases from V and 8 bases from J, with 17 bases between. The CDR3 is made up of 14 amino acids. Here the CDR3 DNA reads TGCAGTGCTAGGGATATGATGGCGCGGGATGAGCAGTTCTTC. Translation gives CSARDMMARDEQFF.

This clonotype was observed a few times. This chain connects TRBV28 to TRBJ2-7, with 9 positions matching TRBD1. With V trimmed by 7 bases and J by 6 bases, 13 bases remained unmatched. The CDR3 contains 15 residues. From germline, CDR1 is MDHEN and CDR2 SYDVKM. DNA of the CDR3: TGTGCCAGCATAGGATCGGGACAGGGTCAGAGCGAGCAGTACGTC. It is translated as CASIGSGQGQSEQYV.

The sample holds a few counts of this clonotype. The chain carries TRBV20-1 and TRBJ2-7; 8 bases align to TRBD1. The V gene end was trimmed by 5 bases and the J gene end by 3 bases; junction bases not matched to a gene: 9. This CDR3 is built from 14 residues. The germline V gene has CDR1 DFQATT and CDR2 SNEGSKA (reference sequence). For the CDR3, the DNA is TGCAGTGCTGTAAGGACAGGGACATTCTACGAGCAGTACTTC. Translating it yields CSAVRTGTFYEQYF.

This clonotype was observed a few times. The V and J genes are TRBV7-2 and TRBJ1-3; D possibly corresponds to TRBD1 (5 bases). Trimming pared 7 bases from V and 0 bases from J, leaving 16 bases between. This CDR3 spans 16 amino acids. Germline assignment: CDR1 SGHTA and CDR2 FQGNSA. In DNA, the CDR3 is TGTGCCAGCATCATTAATGGGGACCTCTCTGGAAACACCATATATTTT. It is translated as CASIINGDLSGNTIYF.

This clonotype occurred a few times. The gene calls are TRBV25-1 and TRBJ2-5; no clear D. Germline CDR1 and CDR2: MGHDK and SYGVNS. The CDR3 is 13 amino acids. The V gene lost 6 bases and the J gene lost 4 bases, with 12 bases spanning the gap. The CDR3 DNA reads TGTGCCAGCAGGGCCAGTGGACGAGAGACCCAGTACTTC. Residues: CASRASGRETQYF.

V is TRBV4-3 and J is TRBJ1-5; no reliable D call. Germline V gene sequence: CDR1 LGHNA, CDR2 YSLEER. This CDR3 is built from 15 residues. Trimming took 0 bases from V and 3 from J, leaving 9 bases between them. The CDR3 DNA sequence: TGCGCCAGCAGCCAAGATCCGGCAGTCAATCAGCCCCAGCATTTT. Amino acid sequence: CASSQDPAVNQPQHF.

Here the CDR3 reads CASSTQTGGYTEAFF. DNA of the CDR3: TGTGCCAGCAGCACTCAGACAGGGGGCTACACTGAAGCTTTCTTT. The gene calls are TRBV7-2 and TRBJ1-1, with 10 bases identical to TRBD1. CDR3 length: 15 residues. The ends lost 5 bases at V and 3 bases at J; junction bases unmatched: 6. Germline lookup yields CDR1 SGHTA and CDR2 FQGNSA.

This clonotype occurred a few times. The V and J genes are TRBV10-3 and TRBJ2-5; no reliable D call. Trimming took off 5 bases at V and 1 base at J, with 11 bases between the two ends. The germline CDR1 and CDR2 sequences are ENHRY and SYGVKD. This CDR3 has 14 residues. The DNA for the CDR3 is TGTGCCATCAGTTCCCCCGGAGTCCAAGAGACCCAGTACTTC. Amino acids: CAISSPGVQETQYF.

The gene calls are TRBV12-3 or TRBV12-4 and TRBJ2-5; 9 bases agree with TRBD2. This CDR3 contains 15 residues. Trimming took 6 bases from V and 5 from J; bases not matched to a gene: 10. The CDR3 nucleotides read TGTGCCAGCAGCTGGGGGGCTAGCGGGGAGGAGACCCAGTACTTC. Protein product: CASSWGASGEETQYF.

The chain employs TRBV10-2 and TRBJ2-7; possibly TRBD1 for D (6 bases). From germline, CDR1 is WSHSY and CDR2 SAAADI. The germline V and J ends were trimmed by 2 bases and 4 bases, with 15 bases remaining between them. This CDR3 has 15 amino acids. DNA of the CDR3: TGCGCCAGCAGTGAGGGGGACACGCATGGGTACGAGCAGTACTTC. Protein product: CASSEGDTHGYEQYF.

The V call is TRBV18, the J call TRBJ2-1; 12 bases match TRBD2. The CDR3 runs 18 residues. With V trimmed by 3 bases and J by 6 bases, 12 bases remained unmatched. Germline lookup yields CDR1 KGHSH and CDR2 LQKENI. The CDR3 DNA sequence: TGTGCCAGCTCACCGGGGCAGGGTGGACTAGCGGGGAGCAATGAGCAGTTCTTC. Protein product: CASSPGQGGLAGSNEQFF.

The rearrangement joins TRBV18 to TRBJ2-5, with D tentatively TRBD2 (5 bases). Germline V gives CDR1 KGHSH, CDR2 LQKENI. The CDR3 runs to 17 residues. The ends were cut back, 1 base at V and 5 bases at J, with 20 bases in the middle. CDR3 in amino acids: CASSPRTSFRMVETQYF. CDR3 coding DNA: TGTGCCAGCTCACCACGCACTAGTTTTCGTATGGTGGAGACCCAGTACTTC.

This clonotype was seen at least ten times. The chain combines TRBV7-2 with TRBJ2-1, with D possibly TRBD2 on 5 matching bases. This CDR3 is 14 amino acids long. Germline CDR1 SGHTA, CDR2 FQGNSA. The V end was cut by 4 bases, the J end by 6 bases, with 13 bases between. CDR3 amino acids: CASSYPEVVNEQFF. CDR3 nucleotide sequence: TGTGCCAGCAGCTACCCGGAGGTCGTCAATGAGCAGTTCTTC.

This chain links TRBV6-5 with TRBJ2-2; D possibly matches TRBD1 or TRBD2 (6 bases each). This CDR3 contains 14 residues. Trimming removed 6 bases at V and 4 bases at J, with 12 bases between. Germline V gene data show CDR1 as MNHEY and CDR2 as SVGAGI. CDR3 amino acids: CASSPGAGTGELFF. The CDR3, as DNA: TGTGCCAGCAGCCCGGGGGCGGGCACCGGGGAGCTGTTTTTT.